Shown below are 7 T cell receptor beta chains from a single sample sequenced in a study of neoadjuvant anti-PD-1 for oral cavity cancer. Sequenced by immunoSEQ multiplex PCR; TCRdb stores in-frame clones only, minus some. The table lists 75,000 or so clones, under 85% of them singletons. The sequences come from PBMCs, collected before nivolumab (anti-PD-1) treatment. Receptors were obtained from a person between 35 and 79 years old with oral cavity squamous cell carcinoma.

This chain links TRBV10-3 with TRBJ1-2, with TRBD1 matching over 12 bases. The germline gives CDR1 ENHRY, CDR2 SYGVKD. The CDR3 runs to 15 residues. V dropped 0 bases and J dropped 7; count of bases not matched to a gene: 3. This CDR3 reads CAISESPGQGAGYTF. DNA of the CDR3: TGTGCCATCAGTGAGTCACCGGGACAGGGGGCTGGCTACACCTTC.

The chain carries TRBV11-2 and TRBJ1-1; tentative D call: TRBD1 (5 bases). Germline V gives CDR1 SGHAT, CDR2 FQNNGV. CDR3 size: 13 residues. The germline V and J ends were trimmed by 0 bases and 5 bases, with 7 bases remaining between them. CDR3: CASSLDGGTEAFF. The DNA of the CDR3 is TGTGCCAGCAGCTTAGACGGGGGAACTGAAGCTTTCTTT. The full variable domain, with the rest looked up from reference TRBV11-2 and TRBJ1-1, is EAGVAQSPRYKIIEKRQSVAFWCNPISGHATLYWYQQILGQGPKLLIQFQNNGVVDDSQLPKDRFSAERLKGVDSTLKIQPAKLEDSAVYLCASSLDGGTEAFFGQGTRLTVV.

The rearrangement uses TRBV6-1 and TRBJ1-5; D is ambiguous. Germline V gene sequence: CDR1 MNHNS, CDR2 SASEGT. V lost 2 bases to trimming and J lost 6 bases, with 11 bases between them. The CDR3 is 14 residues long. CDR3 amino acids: CASSELGVGQPQHF. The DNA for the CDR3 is TGTGCCAGCAGTGAACTCGGGGTTGGTCAGCCCCAGCATTTT.

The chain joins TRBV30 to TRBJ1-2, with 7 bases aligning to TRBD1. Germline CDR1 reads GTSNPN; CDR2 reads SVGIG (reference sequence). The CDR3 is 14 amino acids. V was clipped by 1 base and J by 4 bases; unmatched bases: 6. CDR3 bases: TGTGCCTGGAGTGACCCGACAGGGAGCTATGGCTACACCTTC. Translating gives CAWSDPTGSYGYTF.

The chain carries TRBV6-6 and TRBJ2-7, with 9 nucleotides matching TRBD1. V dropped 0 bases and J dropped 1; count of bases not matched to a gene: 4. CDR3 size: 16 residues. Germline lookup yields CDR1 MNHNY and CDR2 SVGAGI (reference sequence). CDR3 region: CASSYSPGQGSYEQYF. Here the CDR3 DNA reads TGTGCCAGCAGTTACTCGCCGGGACAGGGTTCCTACGAGCAGTACTTC.

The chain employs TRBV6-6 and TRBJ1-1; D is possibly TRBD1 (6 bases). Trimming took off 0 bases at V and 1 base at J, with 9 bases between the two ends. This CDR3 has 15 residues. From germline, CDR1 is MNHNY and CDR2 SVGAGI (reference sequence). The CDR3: CASSYSTTGNTEAFF. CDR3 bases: TGTGCCAGCAGTTACTCCACGACAGGGAACACTGAAGCTTTCTTT.

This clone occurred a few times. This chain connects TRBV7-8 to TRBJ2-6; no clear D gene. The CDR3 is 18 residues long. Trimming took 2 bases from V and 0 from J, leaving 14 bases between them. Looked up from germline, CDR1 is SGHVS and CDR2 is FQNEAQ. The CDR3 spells CASSLLSLYSSGANVLTF. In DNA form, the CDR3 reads TGTGCCAGCAGCTTACTTTCCCTCTATAGCTCTGGGGCCAACGTCCTGACTTTC.